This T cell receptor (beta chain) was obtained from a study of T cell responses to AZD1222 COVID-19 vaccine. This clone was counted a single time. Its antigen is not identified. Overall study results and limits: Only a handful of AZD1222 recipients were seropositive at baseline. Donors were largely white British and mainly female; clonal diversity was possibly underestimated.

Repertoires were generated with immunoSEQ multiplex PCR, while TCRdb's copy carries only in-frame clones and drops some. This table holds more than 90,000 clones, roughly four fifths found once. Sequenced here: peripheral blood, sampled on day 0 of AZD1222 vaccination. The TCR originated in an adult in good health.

CDR3 region: CASGLVLGQTNYGYTF. CDR3 nucleotide sequence: TGTGCTAGTGGTTTGGTACTGGGACAGACTAACTATGGCTACACCTTC. The J gene is TRBJ1-2, the V gene TRBV12-5; 7 bases map to TRBD1. Germline values: CDR1 LGHNT, CDR2 FRNRAP. V dropped 0 bases and J dropped 0; count of bases not matched to a gene: 4. The CDR3 sequence is 16 residues long.